The text below deals with one T cell receptor beta chain. Its target is not known. The CDR3 runs to 14 residues. Trimming took 0 bases from V and 4 from J, leaving 9 bases between them. Germline loops: CDR1 MNHEY, CDR2 SVGAGI. Repertoires were generated with immunoSEQ multiplex PCR, while TCRdb's copy carries only in-frame clones and drops some. The sample lists approximately 90,000 clones; 70% to 90% were seen once. This specimen belongs to a study of T cell responses to AZD1222 COVID-19 vaccine. The study, taken as a whole, reports: The breadth and depth of Spike-specific TCRs increased once two AZD1222 doses had been given.

Recipients boosted at about 4 weeks or about 12 weeks are pooled. The receptor was isolated from an adult who received the AZD1222 COVID-19 vaccine. This sequence joins TRBV6-5 and TRBJ1-2, with D maybe TRBD1 (5 bases). Specimen: peripheral blood, collected 28 days after the second AZD1222 dose. The CDR3 region is CASSYSTEPYGYTF. CDR3 bases: TGTGCCAGCAGTTACTCGACAGAACCCTATGGCTACACCTTC.